Here is one TCR beta chain with its context. The antigen is undetermined. CDR1 and CDR2 (germline): MNHNY, SVGAGI (reference sequence). There are 16 residues in the CDR3. V was pared by 4 bases and J by 8 bases, with 16 bases of the junction left unmatched. Vbeta (60) and Jbeta (13) primers were used in the PCR. This table comes from immunoSEQ multiplex PCR, and its TCRdb copy is limited to in-frame clones, with some not included. The sample yields 50,000 to 55,000 clones, about 50% seen once. The sample is drawn from a study of cytomegalovirus exposure and HLA in healthy donors. Findings and caveats of the study: When analyzed later, the rates of TCR association showed variation by HLA locus, with DRB1 the most and HLA-C the fewest.

The V and J genes are TRBV6-6 and TRBJ1-1; the match to TRBD1 covers 7 bases. This receptor was identified in a human donor in good health. The sequenced material came from PBMCs. CDR3 amino acids: CASSSGQEKLLSEAFF. In nucleotides, the CDR3 is TGTGCCAGCAGTTCCGGACAGGAAAAGCTACTATCCGAAGCTTTCTTT.